Reported below is one TCR beta chain. This sample was included in a study of blood T cell repertoires in COVID-19. Study in general: Collection of acute and convalescent COVID-19 samples took place in the United States, Italy and Spain.

Residents of about two dozen US areas, aged roughly 18 to 89 years, made up the participants. Sequenced by immunoSEQ multiplex PCR; TCRdb stores in-frame clones only, minus some. The sample contains about 130,000 clones, roughly four fifths of which appear only once. This TCR was sampled from a middle-aged man who had recovered from COVID-19. Sequencing was done on a sample of PBMCs or T cells enriched from blood (not recorded which).

The CDR3 loop is CAISDGRGWQPQHF. CDR3 DNA sequence: TGTGCCATCAGTGATGGGAGGGGCTGGCAGCCCCAGCATTTT. This chain uses TRBV10-3 with TRBJ1-5, with D possibly being TRBD1 (5 bases). Germline V gene sequence: CDR1 ENHRY, CDR2 SYGVKD. V lost 3 bases, J lost 7 bases, and 13 bases lay in between. The CDR3 is 14 amino acids.